This TCR beta chain was sequenced in a study of T cell responses to AZD1222 COVID-19 vaccine. Germline V gene sequence: CDR1 SEHNR, CDR2 FQNEAQ (reference sequence). The CDR3 contains 15 residues. Trimming stripped 4 bases from V and 5 bases from J, with 17 bases between. Sequencing used immunoSEQ multiplex PCR; TCRdb keeps in-frame clones, though not all of them. Here the sample spans 100,000 to 150,000 clones, 75% to 90% being singletons. This sample comprised peripheral blood, obtained on day 0 of MenACWY control vaccination. The sequence came from an adult in good health. This sequence joins TRBV7-9 and TRBJ1-1, with D uncertain. The CDR3 spells CASSSEEGSWTEAFF. In DNA form, the CDR3 reads TGTGCCAGCAGCTCAGAGGAGGGTTCGTGGACTGAAGCTTTCTTT.